This T cell receptor (beta chain) was obtained from a study of T-cell reconstitution after alpha-beta-depleted transplantation in children. This clonotype has ten or more counts. Per the germline V gene, CDR1 is MNHNS and CDR2 is SASEGT. The V and J ends lost 11 bases and 11 bases respectively, with 28 bases between them. This CDR3 spans 14 amino acids. Preparation of the TCRbeta library was carried out with unique molecular identifiers. One entry per CDR3 protein results from TCRdb running MiXCR on the PCR reads. The sample holds 450,000 to 500,000 distinct CDR3 sequences, approximately 13% seen once.

The clonotype was recovered from a human donor who donated a stem cell graft to a child with combined immunodeficiency. The specimen comprised PBMCs from the stem cell graft donor, sampled from the stem cell graft. The V and J genes are TRBV6-1 and TRBJ2-7, with a weak D call TRBD2 (5 bases). The DNA for the CDR3 is TGTGCCCCCCCGGGCCCCTATCTTACTAGAGGGAAGTACTTC. Its translation: CAPPGPYLTRGKYF.